The clone carrying this T cell receptor (beta chain) was observed at least ten times. Its antigen is undetermined. The sample belongs to a study of T cells after yellow fever vaccination. General study findings and limits: Re-detected after boosting: most primary clones, around 96% of CD4 and less than 90% of CD8. There was a small share of clonotypes that showed up in both the CD4 and CD8 compartments.

Template switching by 5'RACE produced TCR cDNA, adding a universal primer site and UMIs. One entry per CDR3 protein results from TCRdb running MiXCR on the 5' RACE reads. The sample includes around 350,000 distinct CDR3 sequences, more than 5.5% of them seen just once. Sequencing was performed on PBMCs, taken 5 days after the yellow fever booster vaccination. This receptor was obtained from a young man who received the YFV17D yellow fever vaccine.

This CDR3 is CSATWTSGMYEQYF. The CDR3 nucleotides are TGCAGTGCTACGTGGACTAGCGGGATGTACGAGCAGTACTTC. The rearrangement links TRBV20-1 to TRBJ2-7; 12 positions match TRBD2. The J segment lost 4 bases and the V segment lost 4 bases, leaving 5 bases of the junction unmatched. The CDR3 spans 14 residues. Germline V gene lookup returns CDR1 DFQATT and CDR2 SNEGSKA (reference sequence).